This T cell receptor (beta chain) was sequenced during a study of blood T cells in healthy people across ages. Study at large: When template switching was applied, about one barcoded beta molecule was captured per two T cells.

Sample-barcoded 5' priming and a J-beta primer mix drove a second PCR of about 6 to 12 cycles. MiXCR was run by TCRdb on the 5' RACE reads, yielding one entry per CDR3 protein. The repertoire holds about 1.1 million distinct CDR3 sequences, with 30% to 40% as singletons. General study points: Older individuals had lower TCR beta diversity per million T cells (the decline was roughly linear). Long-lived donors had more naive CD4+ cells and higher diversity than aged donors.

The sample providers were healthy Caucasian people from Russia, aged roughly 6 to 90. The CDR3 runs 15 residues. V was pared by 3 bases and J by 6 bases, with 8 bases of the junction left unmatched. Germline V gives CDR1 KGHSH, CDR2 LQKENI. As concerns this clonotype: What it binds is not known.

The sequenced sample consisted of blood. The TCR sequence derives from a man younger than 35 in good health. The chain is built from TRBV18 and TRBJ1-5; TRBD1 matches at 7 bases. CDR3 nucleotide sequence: TGTGCCAGCTCACCTACGACAGGGAACGGTCAGCCCCAGCATTTT. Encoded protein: CASSPTTGNGQPQHF.